This entry concerns a single T cell receptor beta chain. Clones were sequenced by immunoSEQ multiplex PCR, and TCRdb holds only the in-frame ones, with some missing. The table includes about 130,000 clones, around 84% detected once. The data were obtained in a study of PD-L1 blockade in urothelial cancer. Overall study: Patients took up atezolizumab around 2014 at 1,200 mg intravenously every 3 weeks. Males with bladder-origin urothelial cancer made up about 90% of the roughly 29 patients. Per blood sample, T cells had a median of around 140,000.

Germline CDR1 and CDR2: KGHSH and LQKENI. The CDR3 has 15 residues. The V gene end was trimmed by 3 bases and the J gene end by 5 bases; junction bases not matched to a gene: 5. Time point in this sample: pretreatment peripheral blood. Patients were diagnosed with urothelial carcinoma, either locally advanced or metastatic. This clonotype originated in a man aged 45-65 years with urothelial cancer. The V gene is TRBV18, the J gene TRBJ2-1; 9 bases are shared with TRBD2. Here the sequenced sample was PBMCs, taken around atezolizumab (anti-PD-L1) treatment. CDR3 coding DNA: TGTGCCAGCTCACCTCGGACTAGCGCCAACAATGAGCAGTTCTTC. Amino acids: CASSPRTSANNEQFF.